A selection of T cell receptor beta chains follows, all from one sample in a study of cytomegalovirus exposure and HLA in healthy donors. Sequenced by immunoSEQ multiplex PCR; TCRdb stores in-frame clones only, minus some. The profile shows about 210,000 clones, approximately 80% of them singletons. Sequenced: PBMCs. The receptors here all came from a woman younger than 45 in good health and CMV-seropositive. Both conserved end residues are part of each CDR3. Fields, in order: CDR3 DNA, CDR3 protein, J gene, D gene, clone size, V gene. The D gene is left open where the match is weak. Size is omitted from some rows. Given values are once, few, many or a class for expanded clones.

DNA: TGTGCCAGCAGCCCCCGCTACGGGACTAGCGGGGGTATCAATGAGCAGTTCTTC
CDR3: CASSPRYGTSGGINEQFF
J: TRBJ2-1
D: TRBD2
size: -
V: TRBV7-2

DNA: TGTGCCAGCAGCCCGAATCGACAGGGCACTCGGTACGAGCAGTACTTC
CDR3: CASSPNRQGTRYEQYF
J: TRBJ2-7
D: TRBD1
size: -
V: TRBV7-2

DNA: TGCGCCAGCAGCTTACAAGGACCGGGGACCGGGGAGCTGTTTTTT
CDR3: CASSLQGPGTGELFF
J: TRBJ2-2
D: -
size: -
V: TRBV5-1

DNA: TGTGCCAGCAGTTCTGACAGGGAAAGGTATCAGCCCCAGCATTTT
CDR3: CASSSDRERYQPQHF
J: TRBJ1-5
D: TRBD1
size: once
V: TRBV6-5

DNA: TGTGCCAGCAGTGAAGAAAGCGGGGGGGCCTACGAGCAGTACTTC
CDR3: CASSEESGGAYEQYF
J: TRBJ2-7
D: TRBD2
size: -
V: TRBV6-1

DNA: TGTGCCAGCAGCCAAGATCCGCCAGCGGGGGGGCTAGATACGCAGTATTTT
CDR3: CASSQDPPAGGLDTQYF
J: TRBJ2-3
D: TRBD2
size: -
V: TRBV4-2

DNA: TGCAGCGTTGACCGGTCGAACTATGGCTACACCTTC
CDR3: CSVDRSNYGYTF
J: TRBJ1-2
D: -
size: -
V: TRBV29-1

DNA: TGTGCCAGCAGTCGGAGCGATGAGCAGTTCTTC
CDR3: CASSRSDEQFF
J: TRBJ2-1
D: -
size: -
V: TRBV6-6

DNA: TGTGCCATCAGTGAGTCTGGACTCTCTGGAAACACCATATATTTT
CDR3: CAISESGLSGNTIYF
J: TRBJ1-3
D: -
size: -
V: TRBV10-3

DNA: TGTGCCAGCAGCTTTCCCGGGAGGGCCGGTGAGCAGTTCTTC
CDR3: CASSFPGRAGEQFF
J: TRBJ2-1
D: TRBD2
size: few
V: TRBV11-3

DNA: TGTGCCAGCAAGATTTGGGCCGGAAGCTACGAGCAGTACTTC
CDR3: CASKIWAGSYEQYF
J: TRBJ2-7
D: -
size: few
V: TRBV6-1